The rows below give T cell receptor beta chains drawn from one sample of a study of T cells after yellow fever vaccination. TCRdb reprocessed the 5' RACE reads with MiXCR, giving one entry per CDR3 protein. The sample records around 310,000 distinct CDR3 sequences, almost 4% being singletons. Sequenced here: PBMCs, sampled 5 days after the yellow fever booster vaccination. These receptors were taken from a man younger than 35 who received the YFV17D yellow fever vaccine. Both conserved end residues are part of each CDR3. The order of the fields is J gene, V gene, D gene, clone size, CDR3 protein, CDR3 DNA. A D gene is named only where the DNA matches it firmly. Some rows mark clone size as missing; the rest say once, few, many or name a class of expanded clone.

J gene: TRBJ1-1
V gene: TRBV14
D gene: NA
clone size: NA
CDR3 protein: CASSSQGSEAFF
CDR3 DNA: TGTGCCAGCAGCTCTCAGGGATCCGAAGCTTTCTTT

J gene: TRBJ1-2
V gene: TRBV18
D gene: NA
clone size: few
CDR3 protein: CASTTATRDGYTF
CDR3 DNA: TGTGCCAGCACAACCGCCACCCGGGATGGCTACACCTTC

J gene: TRBJ1-1
V gene: TRBV10-3
D gene: TRBD1
clone size: many
CDR3 protein: CAIRHRGNTEAFF
CDR3 DNA: TGTGCCATCAGGCACAGGGGGAACACTGAAGCTTTCTTT

J gene: TRBJ1-2
V gene: TRBV4-3
D gene: NA
clone size: NA
CDR3 protein: CASSQDLTSHGYTF
CDR3 DNA: TGCGCCAGCAGCCAGGACTTGACATCCCACGGCTACACCTTC

J gene: TRBJ1-4
V gene: TRBV5-1
D gene: NA
clone size: NA
CDR3 protein: CASSSTGSEGEKLFF
CDR3 DNA: TGCGCCAGCAGCTCGACGGGCTCCGAAGGGGAAAAACTGTTTTTT

J gene: TRBJ1-5
V gene: TRBV6-1
D gene: NA
clone size: few
CDR3 protein: CASKGDGMGPQHF
CDR3 DNA: TGTGCCAGCAAAGGGGACGGAATGGGGCCCCAGCATTTT

J gene: TRBJ2-7
V gene: TRBV20-1
D gene: NA
clone size: NA
CDR3 protein: CSARDPAGPEQYF
CDR3 DNA: TGCAGTGCTAGAGACCCGGCAGGACCCGAGCAGTACTTC

J gene: TRBJ1-2
V gene: TRBV21-1
D gene: NA
clone size: NA
CDR3 protein: CASSKGDRENYGYTF
CDR3 DNA: TGTGCCAGCAGCAAAGGGGACAGGGAGAACTATGGCTACACCTTC

J gene: TRBJ2-1
V gene: TRBV6-6
D gene: NA
clone size: few
CDR3 protein: CASSPGLVRFF
CDR3 DNA: TGTGCCAGCAGTCCCGGGTTAGTTCGGTTCTTC

J gene: TRBJ2-3
V gene: TRBV6-2/TRBV6-3
D gene: NA
clone size: NA
CDR3 protein: CASSYSDSQAQYF
CDR3 DNA: TGTGCCAGCAGTTACTCGGACTCACAGGCGCAGTATTTT

J gene: TRBJ2-1
V gene: TRBV7-9
D gene: TRBD2
clone size: many
CDR3 protein: CASPGGDVAYNEQFF
CDR3 DNA: TGTGCCAGCCCTGGGGGGGACGTTGCCTACAATGAGCAGTTCTTC

J gene: TRBJ2-3
V gene: TRBV2
D gene: NA
clone size: many
CDR3 protein: CASSLRPPDTQYF
CDR3 DNA: TGTGCCAGCAGCTTACGACCACCAGATACGCAGTATTTT

J gene: TRBJ2-1
V gene: TRBV6-5
D gene: NA
clone size: few
CDR3 protein: CATGPPGDEQFF
CDR3 DNA: TGTGCCACCGGCCCCCCCGGAGATGAGCAGTTCTTC

J gene: TRBJ1-5
V gene: TRBV27
D gene: NA
clone size: few
CDR3 protein: CASSLGQVDQPQHF
CDR3 DNA: TGTGCCAGCAGTTTAGGGCAGGTTGATCAGCCCCAGCATTTT

J gene: TRBJ2-1
V gene: TRBV12-3/TRBV12-4
D gene: TRBD2
clone size: many
CDR3 protein: CASSQRLAGGNEQFF
CDR3 DNA: TGTGCCAGCAGTCAACGACTAGCGGGGGGGAATGAGCAGTTCTTC

J gene: TRBJ1-2
V gene: TRBV27
D gene: NA
clone size: few
CDR3 protein: CASSLRESNYGYTF
CDR3 DNA: TGTGCCAGCAGTTTAAGGGAGAGCAACTATGGCTACACCTTC

J gene: TRBJ1-2
V gene: TRBV3-1
D gene: NA
clone size: few
CDR3 protein: CASSQEIASYGYTF
CDR3 DNA: TGTGCCAGCAGCCAAGAGATAGCCAGCTATGGCTACACCTTC

J gene: TRBJ2-7
V gene: TRBV5-1
D gene: NA
clone size: NA
CDR3 protein: CASSLSPGPEDEQYF
CDR3 DNA: TGCGCCAGCAGCTTGTCGCCAGGCCCCGAGGACGAGCAGTACTTC

J gene: TRBJ2-1
V gene: TRBV9
D gene: NA
clone size: NA
CDR3 protein: CASSVAPGNNEQFF
CDR3 DNA: TGTGCCAGCAGCGTAGCCCCAGGGAACAATGAGCAGTTCTTC

J gene: TRBJ1-2
V gene: TRBV7-2
D gene: TRBD1
clone size: many
CDR3 protein: CASSLAGQGRNYGYTF
CDR3 DNA: TGTGCCAGCAGCTTGGCTGGACAGGGGAGGAACTATGGCTACACCTTC

J gene: TRBJ2-1
V gene: TRBV28
D gene: TRBD1
clone size: few
CDR3 protein: CASSLSRDRGFF
CDR3 DNA: TGTGCCAGCAGTTTATCCAGGGACAGGGGATTCTTC

J gene: TRBJ2-3
V gene: TRBV4-1
D gene: NA
clone size: many
CDR3 protein: CASSYSQGGDTQYF
CDR3 DNA: TGCGCCAGCAGCTACTCGCAAGGGGGAGATACGCAGTATTTT

J gene: TRBJ2-5
V gene: TRBV18
D gene: NA
clone size: NA
CDR3 protein: CASSGGAQETQYF
CDR3 DNA: TGTGCCAGCTCTGGGGGGGCACAAGAGACCCAGTACTTC

J gene: TRBJ1-2
V gene: TRBV12-3/TRBV12-4
D gene: TRBD1
clone size: many
CDR3 protein: CASSPEDRVGGYTF
CDR3 DNA: TGTGCCAGCAGTCCAGAGGACAGGGTCGGTGGCTACACCTTC

J gene: TRBJ2-1
V gene: TRBV9
D gene: NA
clone size: NA
CDR3 protein: CASSVSNEQFF
CDR3 DNA: TGTGCCAGCAGCGTGAGCAATGAGCAGTTCTTC

J gene: TRBJ1-3
V gene: TRBV4-2
D gene: NA
clone size: NA
CDR3 protein: CASSQDSDSSSGNTIYF
CDR3 DNA: TGTGCCAGCAGCCAAGATTCCGACTCTAGCTCTGGAAACACCATATATTTT